The TCR beta chain described here comes from a study of blood T cells in healthy people across ages. Comment on this clonotype: As yet, its antigen is unknown.

A sample-barcoded 5' primer and a J-beta primer mix were used in a second PCR of roughly 7 to 11 cycles. TCRdb fed the 5' RACE reads into MiXCR, producing one record per CDR3 protein. The data hold roughly 800,000 distinct CDR3 sequences, with 58% observed a single time. General observations from the study: There were more naive CD4+ cells and higher diversity in long-lived donors than in aged donors.

Each sample yielded at least 5 micrograms of PBMC total RNA. The sequenced material came from blood. This clonotype was obtained from a man younger than 45 in good health.

CDR3 sequence: CASSKADRSRTGELFF. The CDR3 DNA is TGTGCCAGCAGCAAAGCTGACAGATCACGCACCGGGGAGCTGTTTTTT. The chain is built from TRBV21-1 and TRBJ2-2; the table's D call, TRBD1, was not checked against the DNA. TRBV21-1 represents a pseudogene. The CDR3 contains 16 residues.